This T cell receptor beta chain was retrieved from a study of identical twins. A single record per CDR3 protein comes from TCRdb applying MiXCR to the 5' RACE reads. The sample comprises 350,000 to 500,000 distinct CDR3 sequences, roughly 18% of which are singletons, and 12% rests with the top ten. The V segment lost 4 bases and the J segment 7 bases; nucleotides outside the gene matches: 8. Looked up from germline, CDR1 is SGHRS and CDR2 is YFSETQ. The CDR3 has 15 amino acids. Source material: naive T cells sorted from blood. The chain is built from TRBV5-1 and TRBJ2-6; 7 positions match TRBD1. This receptor was obtained from a man in his fifties or sixties in good health. The CDR3 DNA sequence: TGCGCCAGCAGCGGAAGACAGGGAGCAGCCAACGTCCTGACTTTC. This codes for CASSGRQGAANVLTF.